These 20 T cell receptor beta chains share one sample of origin, sequenced in a study of blood T cell repertoires in COVID-19. Here immunoSEQ multiplex PCR was the method, and the copy in TCRdb shows in-frame clones only, minus some. The table has some 180,000 clones, approximately 88% seen once; the top ten hold about 6.7%. What was sequenced was peripheral blood. Receptors originate from a woman between 40 and 50 years old with COVID-19, enrolled during active disease.

The chain combines TRBV5-1 with TRBJ2-7, with TRBD2 matching over 7 bases. The V segment lost 4 bases and the J segment 1 base; nucleotides outside the gene matches: 5. The CDR3 totals 14 residues. Germline loops: CDR1 SGHRS, CDR2 YFSETQ. CDR3 protein: CASSPLATSYEQYF. The CDR3 DNA reads as TGCGCCAGCAGCCCACTAGCGACTTCCTACGAGCAGTACTTC.

J is TRBJ2-1 and V is TRBV24-1; D perhaps matches TRBD1 (7 bases). The CDR3 totals 16 residues. Trimming removed 0 bases from V and 5 bases from J, with 13 bases in between. Germline lookup yields CDR1 KGHDR and CDR2 SFDVKD. CDR3 loop: CATSDLPRGEHNEQFF. CDR3 in DNA: TGTGCCACCAGTGATTTGCCCAGGGGGGAACACAATGAGCAGTTCTTC.

The chain couples TRBV5-1 to TRBJ1-2; D possibly corresponds to TRBD1 (6 bases). Looked up from germline, CDR1 is SGHRS and CDR2 is YFSETQ. The V gene lost 2 bases and the J gene lost 5 bases, with 16 bases spanning the gap. This CDR3 comprises 15 residues. The CDR3 here is CASSLEDRPAYGYTF. In DNA, the CDR3 is TGCGCCAGCAGCTTAGAAGACAGGCCCGCATATGGCTACACCTTC.

V usage is TRBV9 and J usage is TRBJ2-7, with 9 bases identical to TRBD2. The CDR3 extends over 15 amino acids. Per the germline V gene, CDR1 is SGDLS and CDR2 is YYNGEE. V lost 0 bases to trimming and J lost 2 bases; unmatched junction nucleotides: 3. Here the CDR3 reads CASSVVAGGPYEQYF. For the CDR3, the DNA is TGTGCCAGCAGCGTAGTGGCGGGGGGGCCCTACGAGCAGTACTTC.

The gene calls are TRBV7-9 and TRBJ2-7, with 10 bases aligning to TRBD1. V shed 5 bases and J 2 bases; nucleotides not matched to a gene: 6. The CDR3 loop spans 15 amino acids. The germline V gene has CDR1 SEHNR and CDR2 FQNEAQ (reference sequence). CDR3 loop: CASSPRDRGPYEQYF. CDR3 in DNA: TGTGCCAGCAGCCCCCGGGACAGGGGTCCCTACGAGCAGTACTTC.

This sequence joins TRBV19 and TRBJ2-5; the D gene is possibly TRBD1 (6 bases). With 6 bases removed from V and 5 bases from J, the gap between germline ends came to 19 bases. The CDR3 sequence is 15 residues long. CDR1 and CDR2 (germline): LNHDA, SQIVND (reference sequence). The CDR3 loop is CASRLRAGDVETQYF. CDR3 nucleotides: TGTGCCAGTAGGTTGCGGGCAGGGGATGTGGAGACCCAGTACTTC. The complete variable domain, with remaining parts taken from reference TRBV19 and TRBJ2-5, reads DGGITQSPKYLFRKEGQNVTLSCEQNLNHDAMYWYRQDPGQGLRLIYYSQIVNDFQKGDIAEGYSVSREKKESFPLTVTSAQKNPTAFYLCASRLRAGDVETQYFGPGTRLLVL.

The chain carries TRBV24-1 and TRBJ2-7; TRBD2 agrees at 9 bases. Germline CDR1 KGHDR, CDR2 SFDVKD. The ends lost 4 bases at V and 3 bases at J; junction bases unmatched: 6. There are 15 residues in the CDR3. CDR3: CATSEPGLAGYEQYF. CDR3 bases: TGTGCCACCAGTGAGCCGGGACTAGCAGGCTACGAGCAGTACTTC.

This chain joins TRBV5-6 and TRBJ2-1, with D perhaps matching TRBD2 (5 bases). The germline gives CDR1 SGHDT, CDR2 YYEEEE. The CDR3 length is 16 residues. V was trimmed by 0 bases and J by 4 bases, leaving 14 bases between them. In DNA form, the CDR3 reads TGTGCCAGCAGCTTGGGGACTCCGCTGACTTACAATGAGCAGTTCTTC. Translation: CASSLGTPLTYNEQFF.

This chain connects TRBV7-9 to TRBJ1-2; the D gene is possibly TRBD1 (6 bases). Looked up from germline, CDR1 is SEHNR and CDR2 is FQNEAQ (reference sequence). V lost 4 bases and J lost 7, with 19 bases in between. The CDR3 is 15 amino acids. The CDR3 loop is CASSSRTVVIGGYTF. The CDR3 coding sequence is TGTGCCAGCAGCTCCCGGACAGTGGTTATAGGTGGCTACACCTTC.

This rearrangement joins TRBV10-2 to TRBJ2-7; 7 bases fit TRBD2. The germline gives CDR1 WSHSY, CDR2 SAAADI. J was trimmed by 1 base and V by 7 bases; bases with no gene match: 7. The CDR3 sequence is 14 residues long. The CDR3 region is CASIGRLGSYEQYF. CDR3 in DNA: TGCGCCAGCATCGGGAGGTTAGGGTCCTACGAGCAGTACTTC.

The chain is built from TRBV24-1 and TRBJ1-2, with TRBD1 identical over 7 bases. This CDR3 spans 12 amino acids. Trimming cost V 9 bases and J 7 bases; bases outside gene matches: 7. From germline, CDR1 is KGHDR and CDR2 SFDVKD. This CDR3 reads CATRRDSGGYTF. The DNA for the CDR3 is TGTGCCACCCGCCGGGACAGTGGTGGCTACACCTTC.

The rearrangement links TRBV2 to TRBJ2-2; 10 bases agree with TRBD2. V was clipped by 4 bases and J by 0 bases; unmatched bases: 5. The CDR3 is 17 residues long. Looked up from germline, CDR1 is SNHLY and CDR2 is FYNNEI. The CDR3 loop reads CASSAPSGGPNTGELFF. The CDR3 region has the DNA TGTGCCAGCAGTGCTCCTAGCGGGGGACCGAACACCGGGGAGCTGTTTTTT.

The V call is TRBV7-6, the J call TRBJ2-7, with 10 positions matching TRBD1. Per the germline V gene, CDR1 is SGHVS and CDR2 is FNYEAQ. Trimming at V came to 2 bases and at J to 2 bases, leaving 3 bases not matched to a gene. This CDR3 comprises 15 residues. The CDR3 region is CASSLRGQGAYEQYF. The CDR3 region has the DNA TGTGCCAGCAGCTTACGCGGACAGGGGGCCTACGAGCAGTACTTC.

This chain uses TRBV2 with TRBJ2-3, with D unresolved. The CDR3 loop spans 15 amino acids. Trimming stripped 2 bases from V and 2 bases from J, with 11 bases between. The V gene's germline CDR1 is SNHLY and CDR2 FYNNEI. CDR3 DNA sequence: TGTGCCAGCAGTGAATATGGAGTACACACAGATACGCAGTATTTT. Protein: CASSEYGVHTDTQYF.

The chain couples TRBV20-1 to TRBJ1-1, with D hard to call. V was pared by 3 bases and J by 1 base, with 9 bases between. From germline, CDR1 is DFQATT and CDR2 SNEGSKA (reference sequence). CDR3 length: 13 residues. CDR3: CSASGASNTEAFF. In nucleotides, the CDR3 is TGCAGTGCTAGTGGAGCGTCGAACACTGAAGCTTTCTTT.

This clone was counted a single time. The chain uses TRBV19 and TRBJ1-3, with D hard to call. The CDR3 length is 15 residues. V gave up 3 bases and J gave up 0 bases, with 9 bases separating them. The germline V gene encodes CDR1 LNHDA and CDR2 SQIVND (reference sequence). CDR3 coding DNA: TGTGCCAGTAGTATGGCAGTGTCCTCTGGAAACACCATATATTTT. Its translation: CASSMAVSSGNTIYF.

V gene TRBV9 combines with J gene TRBJ2-3; 8 positions agree with TRBD1. With V trimmed by 6 bases and J by 0 bases, 9 bases remained unmatched. Germline assignment: CDR1 SGDLS and CDR2 YYNGEE. CDR3 length equals 16 residues. The CDR3 DNA follows: TGTGCCAGCACGCCGGCAGGGGGCGTAAGCACAGATACGCAGTATTTT. Translated, it gives CASTPAGGVSTDTQYF.

The chain has TRBV4-1 and TRBJ1-6; TRBD1 might be the D (6 bases). From germline, CDR1 is MGHRA and CDR2 YSYEKL. The CDR3 is 18 amino acids. V was shortened by 0 bases and J by 0 bases, with 12 bases between the two germline ends. As DNA, the CDR3 is TGCGCCAGCAGCCAAGAAACAGGGCCGAGCTCCTATAATTCACCCCTCCACTTT. Translated, it gives CASSQETGPSSYNSPLHF.

V and J are TRBV7-9 and TRBJ2-7; 11 bases line up with TRBD2. Germline V gene sequence: CDR1 SEHNR, CDR2 FQNEAQ (reference sequence). There are 13 residues in the CDR3. V lost 5 bases, J lost 6 bases, and 3 bases stayed unmatched. This chain's CDR3 is CASSGTSGSEQYF. For the CDR3, the DNA is TGTGCCAGCAGCGGGACTAGCGGCTCCGAGCAGTACTTC.

The rearrangement uses TRBV5-1 and TRBJ2-5; D uncertain. The V gene lost 4 bases and the J gene lost 1 base, with 8 bases spanning the gap. The CDR3 is made up of 13 amino acids. The germline gives CDR1 SGHRS, CDR2 YFSETQ. The CDR3: CASSPQFQETQYF. In DNA, the CDR3 is TGCGCCAGCAGCCCCCAGTTCCAAGAGACCCAGTACTTC.